One and the same sample provided the 23 T cell receptor beta chains below, sequenced in a study of blood T cell repertoires in COVID-19. TCRdb's copy holds only in-frame clones and misses some; the assay was immunoSEQ multiplex PCR. Here the sample spans approximately 28,000 clones, 85% to 95% being singletons. The sample taken for sequencing was peripheral blood. The receptors were sampled from a woman in her seventies with COVID-19, enrolled during active disease.

The chain links TRBV7-2 to TRBJ1-2; 7 nucleotides line up with TRBD1. V lost 4 bases to trimming and J lost 8 bases; unmatched junction nucleotides: 13. The CDR3 loop spans 15 amino acids. Germline lookup yields CDR1 SGHTA and CDR2 FQGNSA. The chain's CDR3 is CASSSRQGSTSGYTF. CDR3 in DNA: TGTGCCAGCAGCTCCAGACAGGGTAGTACCTCGGGCTACACCTTC.

The chain joins TRBV10-3 to TRBJ2-3; a weak D match, TRBD2 (6 bases). This CDR3 region has 13 residues. V dropped 5 bases and J dropped 5 bases, with 11 bases sitting between them. Germline V gene lookup returns CDR1 ENHRY and CDR2 SYGVKD. The CDR3 loop is CAISSWGEDTQYF. The CDR3 DNA reads as TGTGCCATCAGTAGCTGGGGGGAAGATACGCAGTATTTT.

This CDR3 is CASSLLGGPDTGELFF. CDR3 DNA: TGTGCCAGCAGCTTACTGGGAGGGCCGGACACCGGGGAGCTGTTTTTT. The V call is TRBV7-3, the J call TRBJ2-2, with 7 bases identical to TRBD2. There are 16 residues in the CDR3. Germline CDR1 SGHTA, CDR2 FQGTGA. V gave up 2 bases and J gave up 3 bases; unmatched junction bases: 6.

The chain has TRBV19 and TRBJ2-7, with a weak D call TRBD1 (5 bases). CDR1 is LNHDA and CDR2 is SQIVND in the germline V gene (reference sequence). Between the trimmed V and J ends, which lost 1 base and 0 bases, there was a span of 7 bases. CDR3 size: 14 residues. The CDR3 region is CASSIGGSSYEQYF. CDR3 coding DNA: TGTGCCAGTAGTATAGGGGGCAGCTCCTACGAGCAGTACTTC.

The chain uses TRBV7-3 and TRBJ2-4, with 10 nucleotides matching TRBD1. Trimming at V came to 2 bases and at J to 4 bases, leaving 2 bases not matched to a gene. Germline CDR1 and CDR2: SGHTA and FQGTGA. CDR3 length equals 15 residues. DNA for the CDR3: TGTGCCAGCAGCTTAGGGACAGGGGAAAAAAACATTCAGTACTTC. Translating it yields CASSLGTGEKNIQYF.

The chain employs TRBV18 and TRBJ1-1; D ambiguous. This CDR3 is 14 amino acids long. Germline CDR1 KGHSH, CDR2 LQKENI. The V end was cut by 3 bases, the J end by 6 bases, with 14 bases between. The CDR3 loop is CASSPLGGRAEAFF. CDR3 coding DNA: TGTGCCAGCTCACCGTTGGGAGGCCGCGCTGAAGCTTTCTTT.

This chain's CDR3 is CASSPGDYGYTF. CDR3 DNA sequence: TGTGCCAGCAGCCCCGGAGACTATGGCTACACCTTC. This rearrangement joins TRBV7-9 to TRBJ1-2; D is ambiguous. V was pared by 5 bases and J by 3 bases, with 7 bases between. Per germline, CDR1 SEHNR and CDR2 FQNEAQ (reference sequence). The CDR3 contains 12 residues.

The V call is TRBV3-1 (or the pseudogene TRBV3-2), the J call TRBJ2-7, with TRBD2 matching over 7 bases. Germline loops: CDR1 LGHDT, CDR2 YNNKEL (reference sequence). The CDR3 is made up of 15 amino acids. Trimming removed 5 bases from V and 0 bases from J; junction bases left unmatched: 7. CDR3 residues: CASSYPSGSSYEQYF. CDR3 sequence (DNA): TGTGCCAGCAGCTACCCTAGCGGAAGCTCCTACGAGCAGTACTTC.

V is TRBV5-1 and J is TRBJ2-1, with 10 bases matching TRBD1. CDR1 and CDR2 (germline): SGHRS, YFSETQ. The CDR3 totals 17 residues. V shed 0 bases and J 0 bases; nucleotides not matched to a gene: 3. Here the CDR3 DNA reads TGCGCCAGCAGCTTGGGGACAGGGGGTAGCTCCTACAATGAGCAGTTCTTC. Its translation: CASSLGTGGSSYNEQFF.

The chain carries TRBV2 and TRBJ1-3; 7 bases match TRBD1. Trimming cost V 6 bases and J 0 bases; bases outside gene matches: 5. Looked up from germline, CDR1 is SNHLY and CDR2 is FYNNEI. This CDR3 spans 15 amino acids. The CDR3 loop reads CASRAGTVSGNTIYF. In DNA form, the CDR3 reads TGTGCCAGCAGGGCCGGGACAGTCTCTGGAAACACCATATATTTT.

The chain employs TRBV27 and TRBJ2-1; the match to TRBD2 covers 9 bases. Unmatched junction bases numbered 14, after V lost 6 bases and J lost 8 bases. CDR3 length: 16 amino acids. Germline lookup yields CDR1 MNHEY and CDR2 SMNVEV (reference sequence). The CDR3 nucleotides read TGTGCCAGCAGCTGGTGGCGGGAGGGCCTAATTTATGAGCAGTTCTTC. It codes for CASSWWREGLIYEQFF.

The chain couples TRBV28 to TRBJ2-1; 14 bases align to TRBD2. The CDR3 consists of 19 residues. Germline V gene lookup returns CDR1 MDHEN and CDR2 SYDVKM. V lost 6 bases to trimming and J lost 0 bases; unmatched junction nucleotides: 10. CDR3 coding DNA: TGTGCCAGCAGGTGGGGACTAGCGGGAGCGCTGGGCTCCTACAATGAGCAGTTCTTC. Its protein is CASRWGLAGALGSYNEQFF.

The chain uses TRBV5-1 and TRBJ1-2; 7 bases are shared with TRBD1. The germline CDR1 and CDR2 sequences are SGHRS and YFSETQ. The CDR3 has 19 amino acids. Trimming cost V 3 bases and J 4 bases; bases outside gene matches: 21. CDR3 in DNA: TGCGCCAGCAGCTCCAACACCCACCGGGACAGCATTCCTCCCTATGGCTACACCTTC. The encoded protein is CASSSNTHRDSIPPYGYTF.

V is TRBV7-6 and J is TRBJ1-4; 12 bases match TRBD1. Germline V CDR1 and CDR2: SGHVS, FNYEAQ. The CDR3 length is 18 residues. The V and J ends lost 5 bases and 2 bases, in that order; junction bases with no gene match: 9. This CDR3 is CASSNPGTGGFTNEKLFF. The CDR3 bases are TGTGCCAGCAGCAACCCCGGGACAGGGGGCTTTACTAATGAAAAACTGTTTTTT.

The chain is built from TRBV6-5 and TRBJ2-7; the D gene is possibly TRBD1 (6 bases). The germline CDR1 and CDR2 sequences are MNHEY and SVGAGI. The CDR3 spans 13 residues. Trimming took 5 bases from V and 6 from J, leaving 14 bases between them. The CDR3 DNA reads TGTGCCAGCAGTCACCGGGACAACCGCGAGCAGTACTTC. This translates into CASSHRDNREQYF.

V gene TRBV11-1 combines with J gene TRBJ1-3; D might be TRBD1 (5 bases). The germline gives CDR1 SGHAT, CDR2 FQDESV (reference sequence). V lost 8 bases and J lost 0, with 11 bases in between. CDR3 length: 14 residues. The CDR3: CASGRGLSGNTIYF. The CDR3, as DNA: TGTGCCAGCGGCCGGGGACTCTCTGGAAACACCATATATTTT.

The chain couples TRBV7-3 to TRBJ2-3, with D perhaps matching TRBD2 (5 bases). The CDR3 is 15 amino acids. CDR1 is SGHTA, CDR2 FQGTGA, per germline. Trimming removed 5 bases from V and 8 bases from J, with 20 bases in between. As DNA, the CDR3 is TGTGCCAGCAGCCCCGACGGCACCCCCCGGGGTACGCAGTATTTT. As protein: CASSPDGTPRGTQYF.

This chain connects TRBV6-2 or TRBV6-3 to TRBJ2-7; TRBD2 matches 10 bases. Per the germline V gene, CDR1 is MNHEY and CDR2 is SVGEGT. The CDR3 runs 15 residues. With 2 bases clipped from V and 3 bases from J, the junction kept 4 bases outside the gene matches. CDR3 in amino acids: CASSYPRLAGYEQYF. The CDR3 DNA follows: TGTGCCAGCAGTTACCCTAGACTAGCGGGCTACGAGCAGTACTTC.

The J gene is TRBJ2-3, the V gene TRBV9, with D maybe TRBD2 (6 bases). The CDR3 has 15 amino acids. Germline V lookup: CDR1 SGDLS, CDR2 YYNGEE. Trimming cost V 2 bases and J 5 bases, with 15 bases left between them. The CDR3 reads CASSVTGSKGDTQYF. CDR3 coding DNA: TGTGCCAGCAGCGTTACCGGGAGTAAAGGAGATACGCAGTATTTT.

The chain's CDR3 is CASSQTSGTALEPQHF. CDR3 DNA: TGTGCCAGCAGCCAAACCTCCGGGACTGCTCTAGAGCCCCAGCATTTT. This chain uses TRBV4-2 with TRBJ1-5; tentatively, D is TRBD1 (5 bases). The CDR3 extends over 16 amino acids. The germline V gene encodes CDR1 LGHNA and CDR2 YNFKEQ. V was shortened by 2 bases and J by 8 bases, with 19 bases between the two germline ends.

This sequence joins TRBV9 and TRBJ1-4, with 8 positions matching TRBD1. The CDR3 has 18 amino acids. V dropped 0 bases and J dropped 5; count of bases not matched to a gene: 12. CDR1 SGDLS and CDR2 YYNGEE come from the germline V gene. CDR3 sequence (DNA): TGTGCCAGCAGCGTAGCAACAGGGGGGACCTGGGCCAATGAAAAACTGTTTTTT. As protein: CASSVATGGTWANEKLFF.

This sequence joins TRBV6-1 and TRBJ2-3; tentatively, D is TRBD1 (5 bases). Germline V CDR1 and CDR2: MNHNS, SASEGT. This CDR3 has 14 residues. Trimming cost V 3 bases and J 2 bases, with 9 bases left between them. CDR3 residues: CASSDRADTDTQYF. The CDR3 DNA is TGTGCCAGCAGTGACAGGGCCGACACAGATACGCAGTATTTT.

This clone was seen only once. V gene TRBV27 combines with J gene TRBJ2-6; possibly TRBD1 for D (5 bases). The V gene's germline CDR1 is MNHEY and CDR2 SMNVEV (reference sequence). The V end was cut by 7 bases, the J end by 0 bases, with 10 bases between. The length of the CDR3 is 15 residues. CDR3 DNA: TGTGCCAGCAAACAGGTCCTCTCTGGGGCCAACGTCCTGACTTTC. Protein product: CASKQVLSGANVLTF.